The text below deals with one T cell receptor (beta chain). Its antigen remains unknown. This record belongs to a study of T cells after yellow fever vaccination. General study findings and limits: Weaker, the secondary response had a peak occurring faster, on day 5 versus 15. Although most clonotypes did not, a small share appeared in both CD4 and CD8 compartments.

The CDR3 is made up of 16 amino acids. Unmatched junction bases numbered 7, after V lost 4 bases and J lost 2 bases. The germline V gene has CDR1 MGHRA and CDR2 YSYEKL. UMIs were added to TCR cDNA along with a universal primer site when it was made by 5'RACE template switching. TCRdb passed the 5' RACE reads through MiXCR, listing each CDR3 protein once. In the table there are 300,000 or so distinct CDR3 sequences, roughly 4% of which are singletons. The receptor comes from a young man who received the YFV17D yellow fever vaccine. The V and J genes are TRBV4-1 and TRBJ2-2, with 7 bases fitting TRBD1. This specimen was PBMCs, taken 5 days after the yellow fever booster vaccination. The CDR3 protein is CASSPAGTVNTGELFF. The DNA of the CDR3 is TGCGCCAGCAGCCCTGCCGGGACAGTTAACACCGGGGAGCTGTTTTTT.